This T cell receptor beta chain was captured by sequencing in a study of neurological immune-mediated disorders. Overall study: 31 of 34 multiple sclerosis patients had relapsing-remitting disease; 3 had secondary progressive.

This clonotype has ten or more counts. The antigen is undetermined. Germline V lookup: CDR1 SGHTA, CDR2 FQGNSA. Trimming took 6 bases from V and 5 from J; bases not matched to a gene: 3. This CDR3 contains 14 residues. Study-wide results and limits: There were no CDR3 amino acid sequences shared by expanded clones across subjects, a result suggesting private repertoires in all groups. For the multiple sclerosis repertoire cluster, an association with any clinical or MRI feature was absent.

Unsorted libraries were generated from 2 million PBMCs held at -80 degrees C. TCRdb called the 5' RACE reads again in MiXCR, with one record for every CDR3 protein. The sample lists over 35,000 distinct CDR3 sequences; 2% to 3% were seen once. The chain carries TRBV7-2 and TRBJ2-2; 10 bases fit TRBD2. Sequencing was performed on PBMCs. The sequence was collected from a man aged 50-59 years with multiple sclerosis. CDR3 nucleotide sequence: TGTGCCAGCAGTCGTAGCGGGGGGACCGGGGAGCTGTTTTTT. Protein product: CASSRSGGTGELFF.